The 10 T cell receptor beta chains in this list originate from one sample, sequenced in a study of early T cells in non-severe SARS-CoV-2 infection. Each CDR3 protein gets one entry after TCRdb re-called the 5' RACE reads with MiXCR. The profile shows approximately 70,000 distinct CDR3 sequences, about 12% of them singletons. The sample here was whole blood, taken at baseline. The receptors were gathered from an adult who was a healthcare worker with PCR-confirmed SARS-CoV-2 infection or an uninfected control (not recorded which). The donor label of this sample is uncertain.

This chain links TRBV5-1 with TRBJ1-2; TRBD1 matches at 9 bases. CDR3 length equals 13 residues. The germline V gene encodes CDR1 SGHRS and CDR2 YFSETQ. V lost 6 bases and J lost 6; bases outside the gene matches: 6. The DNA of the CDR3 is TGCGCCAGCACCGCACAGGGGGCTCATGGCTACACCTTC. Translating it yields CASTAQGAHGYTF.

CDR3 loop: CASSPRDRTYEQYF. In DNA form, the CDR3 reads TGTGCCAGCAGCCCCCGGGACAGGACCTACGAGCAGTACTTC. The rearrangement links TRBV7-9 to TRBJ2-7; TRBD1 aligns across 8 bases. Per the germline V gene, CDR1 is SEHNR and CDR2 is FQNEAQ (reference sequence). The junction had 5 bases not matched to a gene; V was cut back by 5 bases and J by 2 bases. The CDR3 covers 14 residues.

This clonotype was counted many times. This chain links TRBV5-1 with TRBJ2-1; 13 bases match TRBD2. The CDR3 spans 16 residues. Germline values: CDR1 SGHRS, CDR2 YFSETQ. V shed 2 bases and J 7 bases; nucleotides not matched to a gene: 6. The CDR3 sequence: CASSFWTSGSGNEQFF. The CDR3 DNA sequence: TGCGCCAGCAGCTTTTGGACTAGCGGGAGTGGGAATGAGCAGTTCTTC.

This sequence joins TRBV18 and TRBJ2-7; D may correspond to TRBD1 or TRBD2 (6 bases each). The V gene lost 0 bases and the J gene lost 6 bases, with 15 bases spanning the gap. The CDR3 extends over 15 amino acids. Germline V lookup: CDR1 KGHSH, CDR2 LQKENI. The DNA of the CDR3 is TGTGCCAGCTCACCACCGGGGGGCAGGGTTGGCGAGCAGTACTTC. Protein sequence: CASSPPGGRVGEQYF. Full variable domain (missing parts from reference TRBV18 and TRBJ2-7): NAGVMQNPRHLVRRRGQEARLRCSPMKGHSHVYWYRQLPEEGLKFMVYLQKENIIDESGMPKERFSAEFPKEGPSILRIQQVVRGDSAAYFCASSPPGGRVGEQYFGPGTRLTVT.

CDR3 sequence: CASTREASAHNEQFF. CDR3 coding DNA: TGTGCCAGCACGCGAGAGGCTAGCGCCCACAATGAGCAGTTCTTC. The genes are TRBV2 and TRBJ2-1; the D gene is possibly TRBD2 (6 bases). V shed 7 bases and J shed 5 bases, with 18 bases lying between them. The CDR3 is 15 amino acids. Germline loops: CDR1 SNHLY, CDR2 FYNNEI.

This clonotype was picked up many times. This chain uses TRBV6-2 or TRBV6-3 with TRBJ2-5; 12 bases map to TRBD1. This CDR3 has 14 amino acids. Germline V lookup: CDR1 MNHEY, CDR2 SVGEGT. J gave up 6 bases and V 5 bases, and 4 bases lay outside the gene matches. The DNA of the CDR3 is TGTGCCAGCAGTAGAGGGACAGGGGGCAAGACCCAGTACTTC. It encodes CASSRGTGGKTQYF.

This clonotype was observed a handful of times. The CDR3 spells CASSRGEKLFF. CDR3 nucleotide sequence: TGCGCCAGCAGCCGGGGTGAAAAACTGTTTTTT. This sequence joins TRBV5-1 and TRBJ1-4; D gene uncertain. Germline V lookup: CDR1 SGHRS, CDR2 YFSETQ. The CDR3 contains 11 residues. V lost 4 bases and J 7 bases, leaving 5 bases between the germline ends.

This clonotype was picked up many times. The J gene is TRBJ2-3, the V gene TRBV12-3 or TRBV12-4; 7 bases match TRBD1. Germline trimming cut 5 bases from V and 4 bases from J; bases unmatched to any gene: 9. This CDR3 comprises 15 residues. CDR3 in amino acids: CASSPTGSGADTQYF. The DNA of the CDR3 is TGTGCCAGCAGTCCGACAGGGAGTGGCGCAGATACGCAGTATTTT.

The CDR3 sequence is CASSRGRTPGTTYEQYF. The CDR3 coding sequence is TGTGCCAGCAGCCGTGGACGCACGCCTGGGACTACCTACGAGCAGTACTTC. The chain has TRBV7-2 and TRBJ2-7; 7 nucleotides align to TRBD2. Trimming at V came to 5 bases and at J to 2 bases, leaving 15 bases not matched to a gene. From germline, CDR1 is SGHTA and CDR2 FQGNSA. This CDR3 contains 17 residues.

This clonotype occurred a few times. This chain's CDR3 is CASSLEAHEQYF. In nucleotides, the CDR3 is TGCGCCAGCAGCTTGGAGGCCCACGAGCAGTACTTC. J is TRBJ2-7 and V is TRBV5-1, with unresolved D. Trimming cost V 0 bases and J 5 bases, with 6 bases left between them. The germline V gene has CDR1 SGHRS and CDR2 YFSETQ. This CDR3 comprises 12 residues.